This TCR beta chain was sequenced in a study of T cells after yellow fever vaccination. Regarding the study as a whole: Booster samples showed a return of most primary-vaccination clones (under 98% CD4, approximately 85% CD8).

MiXCR was run by TCRdb on the 5' RACE reads, yielding one entry per CDR3 protein. The data contain 80,000 to 100,000 distinct CDR3 sequences, less than 6% of them seen just once; the ten biggest clones take up roughly 39%. Trimming at V came to 3 bases and at J to 10 bases, leaving 7 bases not matched to a gene. This CDR3 spans 14 amino acids. Germline values: CDR1 MNHEY, CDR2 SMNVEV (reference sequence). As to this clonotype: The antigen is unknown.

This TCR derives from a man aged 18 to 29 who received the YFV17D yellow fever vaccine. The rearrangement joins TRBV27 to TRBJ2-1; 9 nucleotides align to TRBD1. The sequences come from CD8+ T cells sorted from PBMCs, collected 10 days after the yellow fever booster vaccination. CDR3 sequence: CASSLGTGSSEQFF. CDR3 nucleotides: TGTGCCAGCAGTTTGGGGACAGGGTCCAGCGAGCAGTTCTTC.